Each of the 31 T cell receptor beta chains below was sequenced from the same sample in a study of shared clonotypes between healthy human individuals. The repertoire was sequenced with immunoSEQ multiplex PCR; TCRdb's copy has only in-frame clones and lacks some. The sample has approximately 1.5 million clones, about 98.5% seen once. Sequencing was carried out using naive CD4+ T cells sorted from blood. Subset: CD45RA+ positively selected. These receptors were obtained from a man aged 25-45 years in good health.

The chain uses TRBV23-1 and TRBJ2-5; TRBD2 might be the D (5 bases). TRBV23-1 is an ORF; its function is uncertain. V lost 7 bases, J lost 4 bases, and 10 bases lay in between. This CDR3 is built from 12 residues. The CDR3 protein is CASILGRETQYF. The CDR3 nucleotides are TGCGCCAGCATACTAGGGCGAGAGACCCAGTACTTC.

The J gene is TRBJ2-6, the V gene TRBV23-1; D unresolved. TRBV23-1 is an ORF; its function is uncertain. The CDR3 spans 17 residues. V was shortened by 2 bases and J by 4 bases, with 15 bases between the two germline ends. The CDR3, as DNA: TGCGCCAGCAGTCAACTAGTGGGGTGCTCCGGGGCCAACGTCCTGACTTTC. It codes for CASSQLVGCSGANVLTF.

This chain uses TRBV5-1 with TRBJ1-2; TRBD1 matches 10 bases. Looked up from germline, CDR1 is SGHRS and CDR2 is YFSETQ. CDR3 size: 16 residues. The trim removed 5 bases at V and 3 bases at J, leaving 10 bases unmatched. CDR3 nucleotide sequence: TGCGCCAGCAGGCTAACGGGACAGGGGACTGACTATGGCTACACCTTC. It specifies CASRLTGQGTDYGYTF.

This chain connects TRBV6-4 to TRBJ1-1, with TRBD1 as a possible D gene (5 bases). V was clipped by 5 bases and J by 4 bases, with 11 bases between them. The CDR3 spans 13 residues. Germline CDR1 reads MRHNA; CDR2 reads SNTAGT. The CDR3 here is CASSPGWGTEAFF. DNA for the CDR3: TGTGCCAGCAGTCCAGGGTGGGGCACTGAAGCTTTCTTT.

The chain combines TRBV30 with TRBJ2-7, with unresolved D. CDR1 and CDR2 from the germline V gene are GTSNPN and SVGIG (reference sequence). This CDR3 has 14 amino acids. The V gene lost 4 bases and the J gene lost 4 bases, with 17 bases spanning the gap. The CDR3 coding sequence is TGTGCCTGGAACCCTATAGGAACAGCTTACGAGCAGTACTTC. Encoded protein: CAWNPIGTAYEQYF. The variable domain in full, completed from reference TRBV30 and TRBJ2-7, reads SQTIHQWPATLVQPVGSPLSLECTVEGTSNPNLYWYRQAAGRGLQLLFYSVGIGQISSEVPQNLSASRPQDRQFILSSKKLLLSDSGFYLCAWNPIGTAYEQYFGPGTRLTVT.

As DNA, the CDR3 is TGTGCCAGCAGCGTAGGCTCTAGCGCCACCGGGGAGCTGTTTTTT. Translating gives CASSVGSSATGELFF. This chain uses TRBV9 with TRBJ2-2; D is possibly TRBD2 (6 bases). This CDR3 has 15 amino acids. Germline values: CDR1 SGDLS, CDR2 YYNGEE. Trimming took 0 bases from V and 4 from J, leaving 10 bases between them.

The chain recombines TRBV11-2 with TRBJ2-3; tentative D call: TRBD2 (6 bases). Per germline, CDR1 SGHAT and CDR2 FQNNGV. V shed 5 bases and J shed 5 bases, with 17 bases lying between them. The CDR3 is made up of 15 amino acids. CDR3 sequence: CASSPEGGTEDTQYF. The DNA for the CDR3 is TGTGCCAGCAGCCCCGAGGGCGGGACTGAAGATACGCAGTATTTT.

This clone was picked up one time. The J gene is TRBJ1-2, the V gene TRBV28; TRBD1 is a possible D gene (5 bases). CDR1 MDHEN and CDR2 SYDVKM come from the germline V gene. V lost 6 bases to trimming and J lost 7 bases, with 12 bases between them. The CDR3 is 12 residues long. CDR3 in DNA: TGTGCCAGCAGGATGTACGGGGCTGGCTACACCTTC. This codes for CASRMYGAGYTF.

The J gene is TRBJ2-3, the V gene TRBV9, with D uncertain. The CDR3 runs to 16 residues. V was trimmed by 1 base and J by 1 base, leaving 13 bases between them. Germline V CDR1 and CDR2: SGDLS, YYNGEE. Here the CDR3 reads CASSVSLGGGTDTQYF. The CDR3 bases are TGTGCCAGCAGCGTAAGCCTGGGTGGCGGCACAGATACGCAGTATTTT. The full variable domain, its missing parts supplied by reference TRBV9 and TRBJ2-3, is DSGVTQTPKHLITATGQRVTLRCSPRSGDLSVYWYQQSLDQGLQFLIQYYNGEERAKGNILERFSAQQFPDLHSELNLSSLELGDSALYFCASSVSLGGGTDTQYFGPGTRLTVL.

The chain has TRBV29-1 and TRBJ2-7; D is undetermined. Germline loops: CDR1 SQVTM, CDR2 ANQGSEA. The CDR3 is made up of 12 amino acids. V dropped 6 bases and J dropped 5 bases, with 14 bases sitting between them. CDR3 DNA: TGCAGCGTCGTTGCCCTTTCCCACGAGCAGTACTTC. Amino acids: CSVVALSHEQYF.

The chain combines TRBV2 with TRBJ1-2; no reliable D call. This CDR3 region has 12 residues. Germline V CDR1 and CDR2: SNHLY, FYNNEI. Trimming shortened V by 5 bases and J by 1 base, and 5 bases separated the two germline ends. The CDR3 region has the DNA TGTGCCAGCAGTCAGAATAACTATGGCTACACCTTC. This codes for CASSQNNYGYTF.

V is TRBV11-2 and J is TRBJ1-2, with D tentatively TRBD1 (5 bases). The V end was cut by 5 bases, the J end by 8 bases, with 15 bases between. The CDR3 has 13 residues. The germline CDR1 and CDR2 sequences are SGHAT and FQNNGV. CDR3: CASSLGVGGGYTF. DNA of the CDR3: TGTGCCAGCAGCCTAGGCGTCGGGGGAGGCTACACCTTC. Combining the CDR3 with reference TRBV11-2 and TRBJ1-2 gives the whole variable domain EAGVAQSPRYKIIEKRQSVAFWCNPISGHATLYWYQQILGQGPKLLIQFQNNGVVDDSQLPKDRFSAERLKGVDSTLKIQPAKLEDSAVYLCASSLGVGGGYTFGSGTRLTVV.

V gene TRBV5-4 combines with J gene TRBJ1-1; D possibly corresponds to TRBD1 (6 bases). CDR1 and CDR2 (germline): SGHNT, YYREEE (reference sequence). The CDR3 is made up of 14 amino acids. Trimming removed 0 bases from V and 4 bases from J, with 10 bases in between. The CDR3 spells CASSLGGQITEAFF. The CDR3 DNA follows: TGTGCCAGCAGCTTGGGGGGGCAGATCACTGAAGCTTTCTTT.

This chain joins TRBV6-1 and TRBJ1-5; 8 bases line up with TRBD1. CDR1 and CDR2 from the germline V gene are MNHNS and SASEGT. The CDR3 is 15 amino acids. The trim removed 3 bases at V and 2 bases at J, leaving 3 bases unmatched. CDR3 residues: CASSESGGRNQPQHF. Here the CDR3 DNA reads TGTGCCAGCAGTGAGTCAGGGGGCCGCAATCAGCCCCAGCATTTT.

The chain carries TRBV29-1 and TRBJ1-5, with D perhaps TRBD1 (5 bases). The germline CDR1 and CDR2 sequences are SQVTM and ANQGSEA. V lost 7 bases and J 7 bases, leaving 20 bases between the germline ends. The CDR3 loop spans 14 amino acids. The CDR3 loop reads CSDHRDSGGQPQHF. The CDR3 nucleotides are TGCAGCGATCACCGGGACTCCGGGGGGCAGCCCCAGCATTTT.

The V call is TRBV5-1, the J call TRBJ1-1; D remains ambiguous. Trimming left V 0 bases short and J 0 bases short, with 12 bases between. The CDR3 is made up of 16 amino acids. Germline values: CDR1 SGHRS, CDR2 YFSETQ. CDR3 sequence: CASSLAETNMNTEAFF. Here the CDR3 DNA reads TGCGCCAGCAGCTTGGCCGAGACCAACATGAACACTGAAGCTTTCTTT.

The rearrangement links TRBV7-2 to TRBJ2-7; D is perhaps TRBD2 (6 bases). V was shortened by 4 bases and J by 7 bases, with 14 bases between the two germline ends. The CDR3 runs to 13 residues. Per the germline V gene, CDR1 is SGHTA and CDR2 is FQGNSA. The CDR3 DNA reads TGTGCCAGCAGCTCCTCCGGAGGGACTGAGCAGTACTTC. Its translation: CASSSSGGTEQYF.

The chain carries TRBV30 and TRBJ2-5, with D possibly TRBD1 on 7 matching bases. Germline-derived CDR1 and CDR2 are GTSNPN and SVGIG (reference sequence). The CDR3 covers 15 residues. V was cut by 2 bases and J by 5 bases, with 18 bases left in between. The CDR3 loop reads CAWSHRGGIWETQYF. In nucleotides, the CDR3 is TGTGCCTGGAGTCACAGGGGAGGCATTTGGGAGACCCAGTACTTC.

In its sample, this clone was seen once. The V gene is TRBV9, the J gene TRBJ2-1; tentatively, D is TRBD1 (5 bases). Germline CDR1 and CDR2: SGDLS and YYNGEE. The CDR3 extends over 15 amino acids. Trimming took off 4 bases at V and 6 bases at J, with 17 bases between the two ends. For the CDR3, the DNA is TGTGCCAGCAGCATCTCACAGGCGAGACTCAATGAGCAGTTCTTC. Translated: CASSISQARLNEQFF.

The V gene is TRBV7-8, the J gene TRBJ2-7; 9 bases are shared with TRBD2. The CDR3 consists of 15 residues. The ends lost 6 bases at V and 0 bases at J; junction bases unmatched: 6. CDR1 and CDR2 (germline): SGHVS, FQNEAQ. CDR3 amino acids: CASRQAGGSSYEQYF. DNA of the CDR3: TGTGCCAGCAGACAAGCGGGAGGAAGCTCCTACGAGCAGTACTTC.

The chain couples TRBV5-1 to TRBJ2-1, with TRBD1 matching 7 bases. V shed 0 bases, J shed 9 bases, and the junction held 3 bases outside the gene matches. CDR3 length: 13 residues. Germline V gene sequence: CDR1 SGHRS, CDR2 YFSETQ. CDR3 sequence reads: CASSLGDSIEQFF. CDR3 DNA: TGCGCCAGCAGCTTGGGGGACAGTATTGAGCAGTTCTTC.

The chain recombines TRBV9 with TRBJ1-5, with D possibly being TRBD1 (5 bases). Germline loops: CDR1 SGDLS, CDR2 YYNGEE. The V and J ends lost 3 bases and 5 bases respectively, with 15 bases between them. The CDR3 has 15 residues. CDR3: CASSASGRADQPQHF. The CDR3 DNA sequence: TGTGCCAGCAGCGCTAGTGGCAGGGCAGATCAGCCCCAGCATTTT.

This clone was detected only once. The rearrangement joins TRBV9 to TRBJ2-1; 8 nucleotides agree with TRBD2. The V and J ends lost 4 bases and 9 bases, in that order; junction bases with no gene match: 9. Per germline, CDR1 SGDLS and CDR2 YYNGEE. CDR3 length: 14 residues. The CDR3 loop reads CASSPRTSRSEQFF. The CDR3 DNA follows: TGTGCCAGCAGCCCAAGGACTAGCCGCAGTGAGCAGTTCTTC.

For this clone: The same CDR3 can be traced to other DNA sequences in this sample. This sequence joins TRBV18 and TRBJ1-1; no definite D call. Germline CDR1 is KGHSH and CDR2 is LQKENI. The CDR3 is made up of 12 amino acids. The V gene lost 3 bases and the J gene lost 0 bases, with 2 bases spanning the gap. CDR3 sequence: CASSPLNTEAFF. DNA of the CDR3: TGTGCCAGCTCACCGCTGAACACTGAAGCTTTCTTT.

The rearrangement uses TRBV7-3 and TRBJ2-7, with D perhaps matching TRBD2 (5 bases). Germline assignment: CDR1 SGHTA and CDR2 FQGTGA. The CDR3 runs 15 residues. Trimming cost V 2 bases and J 6 bases, with 17 bases left between them. The CDR3 DNA sequence: TGTGCCAGCAGCTTAGACCCGGAGGATTGGTCCGAGCAGTACTTC. It is translated as CASSLDPEDWSEQYF.

The chain links TRBV6-5 to TRBJ2-7; 10 nucleotides agree with TRBD1. The CDR3 is 14 residues long. J was trimmed by 2 bases and V by 8 bases; bases with no gene match: 6. Germline loops: CDR1 MNHEY, CDR2 SVGAGI. The CDR3 DNA is TGTGCCAGCGGAGACAGGGGGCGAACCTACGAGCAGTACTTC. The encoded protein is CASGDRGRTYEQYF.

The chain combines TRBV5-4 with TRBJ2-5, with 7 positions matching TRBD1. V lost 4 bases, J lost 3 bases, and 3 bases stayed unmatched. This CDR3 contains 13 residues. Germline CDR1 reads SGHNT; CDR2 reads YYREEE (reference sequence). CDR3 in amino acids: CASSPQGKETQYF. CDR3 DNA: TGTGCCAGCAGCCCACAGGGGAAAGAGACCCAGTACTTC.

The chain is built from TRBV19 and TRBJ2-7; D possibly matches TRBD1 or TRBD2 (6 bases each). This CDR3 comprises 13 residues. CDR1 is LNHDA, CDR2 SQIVND, per germline (reference sequence). Trimming took off 6 bases at V and 3 bases at J, with 12 bases between the two ends. The CDR3 nucleotides read TGTGCCAGTAGCTACGGGGGCAGCTACGAGCAGTACTTC. Amino acid sequence: CASSYGGSYEQYF.

V usage is TRBV11-2 and J usage is TRBJ1-5; TRBD1 aligns across 8 bases. Germline trimming cut 1 base from V and 7 bases from J; bases unmatched to any gene: 6. Germline V gene data show CDR1 as SGHAT and CDR2 as FQNNGV. The CDR3 has 15 amino acids. The CDR3 region has the DNA TGTGCCAGCAGCTTAGCGGGACAGGCGGGCCAGCCCCAGCATTTT. This translates into CASSLAGQAGQPQHF. The entire variable domain, with the rest obtained from reference TRBV11-2 and TRBJ1-5, is as follows: EAGVAQSPRYKIIEKRQSVAFWCNPISGHATLYWYQQILGQGPKLLIQFQNNGVVDDSQLPKDRFSAERLKGVDSTLKIQPAKLEDSAVYLCASSLAGQAGQPQHFGDGTRLSIL.

The chain carries TRBV5-8 and TRBJ2-5; weak D call: TRBD1 (6 bases). Germline V gene sequence: CDR1 SGHTS, CDR2 YDEGEE. Trimming left V 0 bases short and J 2 bases short, with 11 bases between. The CDR3 sequence is 15 residues long. The CDR3 reads CASSLASDRQETQYF. The CDR3 region has the DNA TGTGCCAGCAGCTTGGCCTCGGACAGACAAGAGACCCAGTACTTC.

Comment on this clone: At the DNA level, this CDR3 is encoded by other sequences in the same sample as well. The chain uses TRBV18 and TRBJ2-7; D remains ambiguous. V was trimmed by 3 bases and J by 1 base, leaving 4 bases between them. Germline V CDR1 and CDR2: KGHSH, LQKENI. CDR3 length: 12 residues. CDR3 residues: CASSPESYEQYF. As DNA, the CDR3 is TGTGCCAGCTCACCCGAATCCTACGAGCAGTACTTC.